The present T cell receptor (beta chain) was sequenced within a study of blood T cells in healthy people across ages. Regarding this clonotype: No antigen is known for it.

The CDR3 has 16 residues. The germline V gene has CDR1 SGHRS and CDR2 YFSETQ. V lost 1 base, J lost 2 bases, and 15 bases lay in between. The authors ran a second PCR of 7 to 11 cycles using a sample-barcoded 5' primer and a J-beta primer mix. MiXCR was run by TCRdb on the 5' RACE reads, yielding one entry per CDR3 protein. The data hold some 900,000 distinct CDR3 sequences, with about 30% observed a single time. Overall study results and limits: Estimated diversity across one million T cells was deemed an underestimate.

The amount of total RNA extracted per sample was at least 5.5 micrograms. The rearrangement joins TRBV5-1 to TRBJ2-5, with D possibly TRBD2 on 6 matching bases. This TCR was sampled from a woman older than 75 in good health. Sequencing was performed on blood. Here the CDR3 DNA reads TGCGCCAGCAGCTTGTTTAGTGGAGGGGCTCAAGAGACCCAGTACTTC. This encodes CASSLFSGGAQETQYF.